Shown below are 20 T cell receptor beta chains from a single sample sequenced in a study of blood T cell repertoires in COVID-19. The method was immunoSEQ multiplex PCR; TCRdb's version includes in-frame clones alone and lacks a portion of them. This table holds fewer than 110,000 clones, less than 85% found once. The sequenced material came from peripheral blood. These receptors all stem from a woman in her seventies with active or convalescent COVID-19.

This clone was seen a few times. J is TRBJ2-2 and V is TRBV15; TRBD2 matches 7 bases. The CDR3 covers 15 residues. Germline loops: CDR1 LNHNV, CDR2 YYDKDF (reference sequence). V gave up 1 base and J gave up 4 bases; unmatched junction bases: 3. CDR3 loop: CATSRAGEGTGELFF. The CDR3 DNA sequence: TGTGCCACCAGCAGAGCGGGGGAGGGCACCGGGGAGCTGTTTTTT. The entire variable domain, with the rest obtained from reference TRBV15 and TRBJ2-2, is as follows: DAMVIQNPRYQVTQFGKPVTLSCSQTLNHNVMYWYQQKSSQAPKLLFHYYDKDFNNEADTPDNFQSRRPNTSFCFLDIRSPGLGDTAMYLCATSRAGEGTGELFFGEGSRLTVL.

The DNA of the CDR3 is TGTGCCAGCAGTTTTAATACCGGGACAGATAATGAAAAACTGTTTTTT. This encodes CASSFNTGTDNEKLFF. The genes are TRBV5-8 and TRBJ1-4, with TRBD1 matching over 7 bases. J gave up 4 bases and V 5 bases, and 11 bases lay outside the gene matches. Germline CDR1 SGHTS, CDR2 YDEGEE. The CDR3 has 16 amino acids. Full variable domain (missing parts from reference TRBV5-8 and TRBJ1-4): EAGVTQSPTHLIKTRGQQATLRCSPISGHTSVYWYQQALGLGLQFLLWYDEGEERNRGNFPPRFSGRQFPNYSSELNVNALELEDSALYLCASSFNTGTDNEKLFFGSGTQLSVL.

This sequence joins TRBV7-3 and TRBJ2-3, with 8 bases fitting TRBD2. The CDR3 length is 16 residues. V shed 5 bases, J shed 4 bases, and the junction held 11 bases outside the gene matches. Germline-derived CDR1 and CDR2 are SGHTA and FQGTGA. The CDR3 reads CASSPNLGLDPDTQYF. DNA of the CDR3: TGTGCCAGCAGCCCGAACCTGGGACTAGACCCAGATACGCAGTATTTT.

The genes are TRBV6-1 and TRBJ1-1; D perhaps matches TRBD1 (5 bases). The CDR3 covers 16 residues. V lost 1 base, J lost 2 bases, and 14 bases lay in between. The germline CDR1 and CDR2 sequences are MNHNS and SASEGT. The CDR3 region is CASSEGSGVSNTEAFF. The CDR3, as DNA: TGTGCCAGCAGTGAAGGGTCGGGGGTTTCCAACACTGAAGCTTTCTTT.

This clone was seen only once. Here the CDR3 DNA reads TGTGCCATCAGTGACTCAGCGAGTAATGAAAAACTGTTTTTT. Translated, it gives CAISDSASNEKLFF. The V and J genes are TRBV10-3 and TRBJ1-4; D gene ambiguous. This CDR3 is built from 14 residues. Germline-derived CDR1 and CDR2 are ENHRY and SYGVKD. V dropped 3 bases and J dropped 4 bases, with 9 bases sitting between them.

The J gene is TRBJ1-3, the V gene TRBV6-1, with TRBD1 matching over 9 bases. The J segment lost 0 bases and the V segment lost 4 bases, leaving 4 bases of the junction unmatched. The CDR3 runs 16 residues. Germline CDR1 is MNHNS and CDR2 is SASEGT. The DNA for the CDR3 is TGTGCCAGCAGTGCCCCGACAGGGGGCTCTGGAAACACCATATATTTT. This encodes CASSAPTGGSGNTIYF.

The J gene is TRBJ1-6, the V gene TRBV6-1; D is unclear. Trimming took off 2 bases at V and 0 bases at J, with 14 bases between the two ends. Per germline, CDR1 MNHNS and CDR2 SASEGT. The CDR3 covers 18 residues. The chain's CDR3 is CASSELVVTSSYNSPLHF. The CDR3 DNA sequence: TGTGCCAGCAGTGAATTAGTTGTAACGAGCTCCTATAATTCACCCCTCCACTTT.

The chain has TRBV19 and TRBJ1-2; 8 bases agree with TRBD1. This CDR3 comprises 15 residues. V shed 7 bases, J shed 4 bases, and the junction held 11 bases outside the gene matches. Germline assignment: CDR1 LNHDA and CDR2 SQIVND (reference sequence). CDR3: CASKMTRDRFYGYTF. The CDR3 DNA is TGTGCCAGTAAAATGACTCGGGACAGGTTCTATGGCTACACCTTC.

The chain recombines TRBV2 with TRBJ1-3; D remains ambiguous. Between the trimmed V and J ends, which lost 6 bases and 0 bases, there was a span of 6 bases. The CDR3 runs to 13 residues. The V gene's germline CDR1 is SNHLY and CDR2 FYNNEI. CDR3 DNA: TGTGCCAGCAGCGGGAGCTCTGGAAACACCATATATTTT. Protein: CASSGSSGNTIYF.

The chain couples TRBV6-2 or TRBV6-3 to TRBJ2-5; 7 nucleotides align to TRBD2. Germline loops: CDR1 MNHEY, CDR2 SVGEGT. V was pared by 4 bases and J by 4 bases, with 9 bases of the junction left unmatched. This CDR3 spans 15 amino acids. The DNA for the CDR3 is TGTGCCAGCAGTTGGGAGGGCCGTTATGGAGAGACCCAGTACTTC. Its protein is CASSWEGRYGETQYF.

This clone was found a few times. V is TRBV5-4 and J is TRBJ1-1; no clear D. The CDR3 has 14 amino acids. Germline CDR1 reads SGHNT; CDR2 reads YYREEE (reference sequence). Between the trimmed V and J ends, which lost 0 bases and 0 bases, there was a span of 6 bases. The CDR3 region is CASSLGEVNTEAFF. The CDR3 DNA reads TGTGCCAGCAGCTTGGGAGAGGTGAACACTGAAGCTTTCTTT.

About this clone: The junction departs from the called germline gene at one end, perhaps through a read error. This sequence joins TRBV2 and TRBJ2-5; TRBD2 agrees at 9 bases. The CDR3 has 14 residues. CDR1 and CDR2 from the germline V gene are SNHLY and FYNNEI. The CDR3 DNA reads TGTGCCAGCACTCGGACTAGCGAAGAAGAGAGCCAGTACTTC. This translates into CASTRTSEEESQYF.

The genes are TRBV4-1 and TRBJ2-2; possible D gene TRBD1, 5 bases. The CDR3 totals 17 residues. Between the trimmed V and J ends, which lost 0 bases and 3 bases, there was a span of 14 bases. The V gene's germline CDR1 is MGHRA and CDR2 YSYEKL. In DNA, the CDR3 is TGCGCCAGCAGCCAAGAAGGGGTCAGTGGGTACACCGGGGAGCTGTTTTTT. Translating gives CASSQEGVSGYTGELFF.

This chain uses TRBV7-9 with TRBJ1-3; tentative D call: TRBD1 (5 bases). Trimming cost V 5 bases and J 8 bases, with 19 bases left between them. The CDR3 has 15 amino acids. CDR1 is SEHNR and CDR2 is FQNEAQ in the germline V gene (reference sequence). The CDR3 nucleotides read TGTGCCAGCAGCCATAAGATCAGGGTGGACGACACCATATATTTT. Amino acid sequence: CASSHKIRVDDTIYF.

The V call is TRBV19, the J call TRBJ1-3; D is ambiguous. This CDR3 is 16 amino acids long. In germline, CDR1 is LNHDA, CDR2 SQIVND (reference sequence). With 3 bases removed from V and 0 bases from J, the gap between germline ends came to 12 bases. CDR3 sequence (DNA): TGTGCCAGTAGTATTCAAGCCCCCCTCTCTGGAAACACCATATATTTT. It specifies CASSIQAPLSGNTIYF.

The V call is TRBV2, the J call TRBJ1-5, with TRBD1 matching over 7 bases. The CDR3 length is 15 residues. The germline V gene encodes CDR1 SNHLY and CDR2 FYNNEI. J gave up 7 bases and V 7 bases, and 13 bases lay outside the gene matches. CDR3: CASTRTSQGWQPQHF. CDR3 bases: TGTGCCAGCACCCGAACGTCACAGGGGTGGCAGCCCCAGCATTTT. The full variable domain, in which reference TRBV2 and TRBJ1-5 provide the parts outside the CDR3, is EPEVTQTPSHQVTQMGQEVILRCVPISNHLYFYWYRQILGQKVEFLVSFYNNEISEKSEIFDDQFSVERPDGSNFTLKIRSTKLEDSAMYFCASTRTSQGWQPQHFGDGTRLSIL.

The rearrangement uses TRBV9 and TRBJ2-7; D is possibly TRBD1 (6 bases). V was trimmed by 0 bases and J by 0 bases, leaving 7 bases between them. Germline loops: CDR1 SGDLS, CDR2 YYNGEE. The CDR3 has 14 amino acids. CDR3 region: CASSVEDSSYEQYF. In DNA form, the CDR3 reads TGTGCCAGCAGCGTAGAGGACAGCTCCTACGAGCAGTACTTC.

V is TRBV7-2 and J is TRBJ2-7; TRBD1 matches at 12 bases. Germline trimming cut 5 bases from V and 6 bases from J; bases unmatched to any gene: 5. Germline CDR1 reads SGHTA; CDR2 reads FQGNSA. This CDR3 is 14 amino acids long. This CDR3 reads CASSLRDRGLEQYF. DNA for the CDR3: TGTGCCAGCAGCCTCCGGGACAGGGGGCTCGAGCAGTACTTC.

V usage is TRBV30 and J usage is TRBJ2-5, with D perhaps matching TRBD1 (5 bases). In germline, CDR1 is GTSNPN, CDR2 SVGIG (reference sequence). V was trimmed by 0 bases and J by 5 bases, leaving 7 bases between them. CDR3 length: 12 residues. The CDR3 reads CAWSVKGETQYF. CDR3 coding DNA: TGTGCCTGGAGTGTCAAGGGGGAGACCCAGTACTTC. Together with reference TRBV30 and TRBJ2-5, the CDR3 gives the full variable domain: SQTIHQWPATLVQPVGSPLSLECTVEGTSNPNLYWYRQAAGRGLQLLFYSVGIGQISSEVPQNLSASRPQDRQFILSSKKLLLSDSGFYLCAWSVKGETQYFGPGTRLLVL.

The chain recombines TRBV19 with TRBJ2-2; 9 nucleotides match TRBD1. The CDR3 loop spans 15 amino acids. CDR1 and CDR2 from the germline V gene are LNHDA and SQIVND (reference sequence). J lost 8 bases, V lost 5 bases, and 9 bases had no gene match. The CDR3 nucleotides are TGTGCCAGTAGTCTTTTAACAGGGGGCACTGGGGAGCTGTTTTTT. Translation gives CASSLLTGGTGELFF.